The 11 T cell receptor beta chains given below trace back to one sample, sequenced in a study of blood T cell repertoires in COVID-19. Produced via immunoSEQ multiplex PCR; TCRdb's table is partial and in-frame only. This sample has about 250,000 clones, with roughly 88% found just once. The sequencing sample was made of peripheral blood. These TCRs come from a woman aged 25 to 39 with COVID-19, enrolled during active disease.

This chain connects TRBV5-4 to TRBJ1-1; no clear D. Per germline, CDR1 SGHNT and CDR2 YYREEE (reference sequence). The CDR3 runs 15 residues. V was shortened by 5 bases and J by 3 bases, with 17 bases between the two germline ends. The CDR3 spells CASSGESHMDTEAFF. The CDR3 nucleotides are TGTGCCAGCAGTGGGGAGTCGCATATGGACACTGAAGCTTTCTTT.

The chain combines TRBV14 with TRBJ2-7; D uncertain. The germline V gene has CDR1 SGHDN and CDR2 FVKESK. Trimming shortened V by 0 bases and J by 3 bases, and 6 bases separated the two germline ends. The CDR3 length is 13 residues. The CDR3: CASSQELHYEQYF. The CDR3 DNA follows: TGTGCCAGCAGCCAAGAACTGCACTACGAGCAGTACTTC.

The gene calls are TRBV5-1 and TRBJ2-2; D possibly corresponds to TRBD2 (5 bases). The CDR3 extends over 15 amino acids. Germline V CDR1 and CDR2: SGHRS, YFSETQ. Trimming removed 0 bases from V and 4 bases from J, with 10 bases in between. CDR3 residues: CASSLEVGSTGELFF. The CDR3 DNA is TGCGCCAGCAGCTTGGAAGTGGGGAGCACCGGGGAGCTGTTTTTT.

The chain uses TRBV24-1 and TRBJ2-3, with 9 bases identical to TRBD2. Germline assignment: CDR1 KGHDR and CDR2 SFDVKD. V was clipped by 3 bases and J by 4 bases; unmatched bases: 4. This CDR3 has 15 residues. The CDR3 here is CATSDNSGSADTQYF. CDR3 coding DNA: TGTGCCACCAGTGATAATAGCGGGAGTGCAGATACGCAGTATTTT.

CDR3 sequence reads: CASSISGNGEKLFF. Written as DNA, the CDR3 is TGTGCCAGTAGTATTTCGGGGAACGGCGAAAAACTGTTTTTT. The chain carries TRBV19 and TRBJ1-4, with unresolved D. The length of the CDR3 is 14 residues. The germline V and J ends were trimmed by 3 bases and 8 bases, with 13 bases remaining between them. Germline CDR1 LNHDA, CDR2 SQIVND (reference sequence).

This clone was found a few times. V gene TRBV24-1 combines with J gene TRBJ2-1, with 10 bases fitting TRBD1. Looked up from germline, CDR1 is KGHDR and CDR2 is SFDVKD. This CDR3 region has 16 residues. The ends lost 5 bases at V and 6 bases at J; junction bases unmatched: 9. Here the CDR3 reads CATSGSRTGGFNEQFF. For the CDR3, the DNA is TGTGCCACCAGTGGTTCAAGGACAGGGGGGTTCAATGAGCAGTTCTTC.

The V and J genes are TRBV30 and TRBJ1-4; the D is unclear. V lost 8 bases and J lost 4, with 14 bases in between. The CDR3 spans 13 residues. Germline lookup yields CDR1 GTSNPN and CDR2 SVGIG (reference sequence). The CDR3 loop reads CASNSGFNEKLFF. In nucleotides, the CDR3 is TGTGCCAGCAACAGTGGCTTTAATGAAAAACTGTTTTTT.

This chain links TRBV6-2 or TRBV6-3 with TRBJ2-7; D not resolved. Trimming took off 4 bases at V and 7 bases at J, with 11 bases between the two ends. The CDR3 contains 12 residues. The V gene's germline CDR1 is MNHEY and CDR2 SVGEGT. This CDR3 is CASSWRIGEQYV. The CDR3 DNA reads as TGTGCCAGCAGTTGGCGGATTGGTGAGCAGTACGTC.

The chain has TRBV28 and TRBJ2-7, with 11 positions matching TRBD1. Germline V lookup: CDR1 MDHEN, CDR2 SYDVKM. With V trimmed by 7 bases and J by 7 bases, 9 bases remained unmatched. The CDR3 covers 14 residues. In nucleotides, the CDR3 is TGTGCCAGCAATCGGGACAGGGGGAGTGGGGAGCAGTACTTC. Amino acid sequence: CASNRDRGSGEQYF. The entire variable domain, with the rest obtained from reference TRBV28 and TRBJ2-7, is as follows: DVKVTQSSRYLVKRTGEKVFLECVQDMDHENMFWYRQDPGLGLRLIYFSYDVKMKEKGDIPEGYSVSREKKERFSLILESASTNQTSMYLCASNRDRGSGEQYFGPGTRLTVT.

The chain combines TRBV19 with TRBJ2-3; 10 bases agree with TRBD2. The CDR3 loop spans 16 amino acids. Germline CDR1 LNHDA, CDR2 SQIVND (reference sequence). V lost 6 bases, J lost 6 bases, and 12 bases stayed unmatched. Here the CDR3 DNA reads TGTGCCAGTAGGCCGCCACTAGCGGGAAGCTTTGATACGCAGTATTTT. Translating gives CASRPPLAGSFDTQYF.

This chain joins TRBV27 and TRBJ1-2; weak D call: TRBD1 (5 bases). CDR3 length equals 14 residues. The V end was cut by 6 bases, the J end by 1 base, with 12 bases between. Germline assignment: CDR1 MNHEY and CDR2 SMNVEV (reference sequence). CDR3 loop: CASSPGGINYGYTF. Written as DNA, the CDR3 is TGTGCCAGCAGCCCGGGGGGGATTAACTATGGCTACACCTTC.